The 28 T cell receptor beta chains below all came from one sample that was sequenced in a study of CD8+CD57+ T cells in acquired aplastic anemia. The template for TCR beta VDJ and CDR3 sequence profiling was genomic DNA. One entry per CDR3 protein results from TCRdb running MiXCR on the reads. The repertoire holds approximately 50,000 distinct CDR3 sequences, with roughly 69% as singletons. Sequencing input: sorted CD4+, CD8+, or CD8+CD57+ T cells (not recorded which) from PBMCs. The receptors here all came from a human donor in good health, serving as a control.

This chain connects TRBV11-1 to TRBJ1-5; D gene unclear. The length of the CDR3 is 16 residues. Germline V gene data show CDR1 as SGHAT and CDR2 as FQDESV (reference sequence). Between the trimmed V and J ends, which lost 1 base and 6 bases, there was a span of 16 bases. Here the CDR3 reads CASSLEVGGKGQPQHF. The CDR3 nucleotides read TGTGCCAGCAGCTTAGAGGTGGGCGGGAAGGGTCAGCCCCAGCATTTT.

The V and J genes are TRBV15 and TRBJ2-4, with 10 bases identical to TRBD2. Per germline, CDR1 LNHNV and CDR2 YYDKDF (reference sequence). The CDR3 spans 17 residues. Trimming cost V 0 bases and J 2 bases; bases outside gene matches: 4. The CDR3 sequence is CATSRESGGVTKNIQYF. The CDR3 DNA reads TGTGCCACCAGCAGAGAGAGCGGGGGGGTAACCAAAAACATTCAGTACTTC.

The chain has TRBV2 and TRBJ2-7, with 8 bases identical to TRBD1. Germline V CDR1 and CDR2: SNHLY, FYNNEI. Trimming cost V 3 bases and J 8 bases; bases outside gene matches: 3. The CDR3 has 12 residues. The CDR3 sequence: CASSDHRGKQYF. Written as DNA, the CDR3 is TGTGCCAGCAGTGATCACAGGGGGAAGCAGTACTTC.

V and J are TRBV15 and TRBJ1-1; D gene uncertain. Germline lookup yields CDR1 LNHNV and CDR2 YYDKDF (reference sequence). The CDR3 is 12 residues long. The V and J ends lost 3 bases and 1 base respectively, with 3 bases between them. The CDR3 nucleotides read TGTGCCACCAGCAGGAGGAACACTGAAGCTTTCTTT. The encoded protein is CATSRRNTEAFF.

The CDR3 here is CASQGDRSSGYTF. The CDR3 DNA sequence: TGTGCCAGCCAAGGGGACAGGTCTTCAGGCTACACCTTC. J is TRBJ1-2 and V is TRBV10-3; 8 nucleotides line up with TRBD1. V trimming: 10 bases; J trimming: 8 bases; junction bases outside the gene matches: 12. Germline V CDR1 and CDR2: ENHRY, SYGVKD. The CDR3 extends over 13 amino acids.

This chain connects TRBV5-1 to TRBJ2-7; TRBD1 matches at 7 bases. Trimming cost V 6 bases and J 3 bases; bases outside gene matches: 6. The CDR3 contains 13 residues. CDR1 and CDR2 from the germline V gene are SGHRS and YFSETQ. The DNA of the CDR3 is TGCGCCAGCACCCTAAACAGGGGCTACGAGCAGTACTTC. Its translation: CASTLNRGYEQYF.

The V call is TRBV19, the J call TRBJ1-5; D uncertain. Per germline, CDR1 LNHDA and CDR2 SQIVND (reference sequence). V was clipped by 7 bases and J by 3 bases, with 10 bases between them. CDR3 length equals 13 residues. CDR3 nucleotide sequence: TGTGCCAGTACTGAGGCAGTCAATCAGCCCCAGCATTTT. Its protein product is CASTEAVNQPQHF.

The rearrangement links TRBV11-1 to TRBJ2-1, with D possibly being TRBD1 (5 bases). From germline, CDR1 is SGHAT and CDR2 FQDESV (reference sequence). Trimming left V 0 bases short and J 9 bases short, with 15 bases between. This CDR3 spans 15 amino acids. CDR3 sequence reads: CASSLAQGAWGEQFF. CDR3 coding DNA: TGTGCCAGCAGCTTAGCGCAGGGCGCCTGGGGTGAGCAGTTCTTC.

The V call is TRBV15, the J call TRBJ2-2; D gene unclear. Deletions cut 2 bases from V and 2 bases from J, with 0 bases between. CDR1 is LNHNV and CDR2 is YYDKDF in the germline V gene (reference sequence). The CDR3 consists of 12 residues. The CDR3 here is CATSRNTGELFF. DNA for the CDR3: TGTGCCACCAGCAGAAACACCGGGGAGCTGTTTTTT. Full variable domain (missing parts from reference TRBV15 and TRBJ2-2): DAMVIQNPRYQVTQFGKPVTLSCSQTLNHNVMYWYQQKSSQAPKLLFHYYDKDFNNEADTPDNFQSRRPNTSFCFLDIRSPGLGDTAMYLCATSRNTGELFFGEGSRLTVL.

This clonotype has just one count. A read error is possible here, since a much larger clone lies one base away. The rearrangement joins TRBV10-3 to TRBJ2-1; D tentatively reads TRBD1 or TRBD2 (6 bases each). Germline values: CDR1 ENHRY, CDR2 SYGVKD. This CDR3 is built from 12 residues. The CDR3 region is CAVRGLPNEQFF. The CDR3 DNA reads as TGTGCCGTCAGGGGACTCCCCAATGAGCAGTTCTTC.

This clonotype appeared many times. The rearrangement uses TRBV9 and TRBJ1-6, with D hard to call. Germline values: CDR1 SGDLS, CDR2 YYNGEE. The CDR3 extends over 16 amino acids. V lost 0 bases to trimming and J lost 6 bases, with 13 bases between them. CDR3 DNA sequence: TGTGCCAGCAGCGTAGGGGCAGATACTACTAATTCACCCCTCCACTTT. This encodes CASSVGADTTNSPLHF. Using reference TRBV9 and TRBJ1-6 for the parts outside the CDR3, the full variable domain is DSGVTQTPKHLITATGQRVTLRCSPRSGDLSVYWYQQSLDQGLQFLIQYYNGEERAKGNILERFSAQQFPDLHSELNLSSLELGDSALYFCASSVGADTTNSPLHFGNGTRLTVT.

This clonotype was recorded only once. V is TRBV24-1 and J is TRBJ2-3; D gene ambiguous. V lost 4 bases and J 0 bases, leaving 7 bases between the germline ends. The CDR3 covers 14 residues. Germline loops: CDR1 KGHDR, CDR2 SFDVKD. This CDR3 reads CATSDRESTDTQYF. CDR3 bases: TGTGCCACCAGTGACCGTGAGAGCACAGATACGCAGTATTTT.

V and J are TRBV20-1 and TRBJ1-6; no reliable D call. V dropped 0 bases and J dropped 6 bases, with 9 bases sitting between them. CDR3 size: 14 residues. Looked up from germline, CDR1 is DFQATT and CDR2 is SNEGSKA (reference sequence). This CDR3 reads CSAREGRPNSPLHF. The CDR3 DNA sequence: TGCAGTGCTAGAGAAGGGCGGCCTAATTCACCCCTCCACTTT.

The CDR3 reads CASSPTGRIYGYTF. DNA for the CDR3: TGTGCCAGCAGCCCAACGGGACGGATCTATGGCTACACCTTC. The gene calls are TRBV7-2 and TRBJ1-2, with TRBD1 as a possible D gene (5 bases). Trimming stripped 5 bases from V and 4 bases from J, with 14 bases between. The CDR3 covers 14 residues. Germline V gives CDR1 SGHTA, CDR2 FQGNSA.

This rearrangement joins TRBV15 to TRBJ1-6; D unclear. In germline, CDR1 is LNHNV, CDR2 YYDKDF (reference sequence). V was cut by 0 bases and J by 11 bases, with 11 bases left in between. CDR3 size: 14 residues. CDR3: CATSRDDHGPPLHF. In DNA, the CDR3 is TGTGCCACCAGCAGAGATGACCACGGGCCACCCCTCCACTTT.

This chain links TRBV20-1 with TRBJ2-7; TRBD1 agrees at 8 bases. Germline CDR1 is DFQATT and CDR2 is SNEGSKA (reference sequence). The CDR3 consists of 15 residues. With V trimmed by 0 bases and J by 6 bases, 10 bases remained unmatched. The CDR3 protein is CSARDRRQGLGEQYF. As DNA, the CDR3 is TGCAGTGCTAGAGATCGAAGACAGGGGTTGGGCGAGCAGTACTTC.

This clonotype was seen at least ten times. This rearrangement joins TRBV29-1 to TRBJ2-1; D may correspond to TRBD1 or TRBD2 (5 bases each). The CDR3 has 14 amino acids. CDR1 is SQVTM and CDR2 is ANQGSEA in the germline V gene. V shed 2 bases and J shed 2 bases, with 10 bases lying between them. CDR3 sequence: CSVESRGPYNEQFF. The CDR3 bases are TGCAGCGTTGAATCGAGGGGCCCCTACAATGAGCAGTTCTTC.

The chain couples TRBV2 to TRBJ1-2, with D hard to call. The length of the CDR3 is 13 residues. The V gene's germline CDR1 is SNHLY and CDR2 FYNNEI. Trimming took off 6 bases at V and 3 bases at J, with 11 bases between the two ends. The CDR3 DNA is TGTGCCAGCAGCGGGCGCTCTGACTATGGCTACACCTTC. This codes for CASSGRSDYGYTF.

This chain uses TRBV7-2 with TRBJ1-1, with TRBD1 identical over 11 bases. Germline V gives CDR1 SGHTA, CDR2 FQGNSA. The V segment lost 6 bases and the J segment 8 bases; nucleotides outside the gene matches: 8. The CDR3 is made up of 14 amino acids. The CDR3 sequence: CASRRTGGGSEAFF. The CDR3 coding sequence is TGTGCCAGCAGACGGACAGGGGGCGGATCCGAAGCTTTCTTT.

This clonotype was found once. The chain joins TRBV20-1 to TRBJ2-7; D may match TRBD1 or TRBD2 (5 bases each). The CDR3 is made up of 15 amino acids. The germline gives CDR1 DFQATT, CDR2 SNEGSKA (reference sequence). Trimming took off 6 bases at V and 4 bases at J, with 22 bases between the two ends. CDR3 sequence: CSATFPGRKTYEQYF. CDR3 coding DNA: TGCAGTGCCACATTCCCGGGACGAAAAACTTACGAGCAGTACTTC.

By share, this clonotype ranks as medium-sized. CDR3 sequence (DNA): TGCAGTGTCGACTCAAGGGACGCTAGGGGCACTGAAGCTTTCTTT. This translates into CSVDSRDARGTEAFF. This chain connects TRBV20-1 to TRBJ1-1, with D possibly TRBD1 on 5 matching bases. There are 15 residues in the CDR3. Germline V gene data show CDR1 as DFQATT and CDR2 as SNEGSKA (reference sequence). Trimming left V 7 bases short and J 4 bases short, with 22 bases between.

The rearrangement joins TRBV7-9 to TRBJ2-7; D is unresolved. The CDR3 has 12 amino acids. CDR1 SEHNR and CDR2 FQNEAQ come from the germline V gene (reference sequence). V lost 5 bases, J lost 4 bases, and 9 bases lay in between. The CDR3 DNA sequence: TGTGCCAGCAGCCGAACAGAGTACGAGCAGTACTTC. It specifies CASSRTEYEQYF.

The chain has TRBV7-2 and TRBJ1-6, with D tentatively TRBD1 (5 bases). V lost 5 bases to trimming and J lost 5 bases, with 10 bases between them. CDR3 length: 14 amino acids. CDR1 is SGHTA and CDR2 is FQGNSA in the germline V gene. CDR3 nucleotides: TGTGCCAGCAGCCCTGGGACGGATAATTCACCCCTCCACTTT. Protein product: CASSPGTDNSPLHF.

The table lists this clonotype with many counts. The rearrangement links TRBV5-5 to TRBJ2-3; possibly TRBD2 for D (6 bases). The CDR3 extends over 15 amino acids. Trimming shortened V by 4 bases and J by 3 bases, and 15 bases separated the two germline ends. Germline loops: CDR1 SGHKS, CDR2 YYEKEE (reference sequence). CDR3: CASSGTGVGTDTQYF. The CDR3 DNA reads TGTGCCAGCAGCGGGACGGGAGTGGGTACAGATACGCAGTATTTT.

This chain links TRBV24-1 with TRBJ2-7; possible D gene TRBD1, 6 bases. The CDR3 loop spans 13 amino acids. Trimming took off 6 bases at V and 0 bases at J, with 8 bases between the two ends. Germline values: CDR1 KGHDR, CDR2 SFDVKD. This chain's CDR3 is CATSPRGSYEQYF. Written as DNA, the CDR3 is TGTGCCACCAGTCCCAGGGGCTCCTACGAGCAGTACTTC.

This chain joins TRBV7-9 and TRBJ2-7, with D possibly TRBD1 on 5 matching bases. V lost 5 bases to trimming and J lost 2 bases, with 13 bases between them. The CDR3 consists of 14 residues. The germline CDR1 and CDR2 sequences are SEHNR and FQNEAQ (reference sequence). The CDR3 region is CASSHQGLAYEQYF. The CDR3 coding sequence is TGTGCCAGCAGCCACCAGGGTCTCGCCTACGAGCAGTACTTC.

The rearrangement links TRBV5-1 to TRBJ2-7, with TRBD2 matching over 12 bases. The CDR3 sequence is 13 residues long. Germline V gene lookup returns CDR1 SGHRS and CDR2 YFSETQ. Losses at the gene ends were 5 bases for V and 4 bases for J; bases not matched to a gene: 1. The CDR3 protein is CASRLAGGYEQYF. The CDR3 nucleotides are TGCGCCAGCAGGCTAGCGGGAGGGTACGAGCAGTACTTC.

This chain uses TRBV7-2 with TRBJ1-5; D possibly corresponds to TRBD1 (5 bases). V gave up 6 bases and J gave up 4 bases, with 7 bases separating them. There are 12 residues in the CDR3. From germline, CDR1 is SGHTA and CDR2 FQGNSA. CDR3 sequence (DNA): TGTGCCAGCAGTGCAGGGAATCAGCCCCAGCATTTT. Translating gives CASSAGNQPQHF.